The clone carrying this TCR beta chain was counted at least ten times. Antigen unknown. TCRdb called the RT-PCR reads again in MiXCR, with one record for every CDR3 protein. The sample yields about 180,000 distinct CDR3 sequences, around a tenth seen once. There are 11 residues in the CDR3. Trimming removed 4 bases at V and 3 bases at J, with 5 bases between. Germline values: CDR1 SGHDT, CDR2 YYEEEE. The sample is drawn from a study of response to subunit inactivated influenza vaccine. Study results and caveats: Researchers suggested that each seasonal influenza vaccination recruits few new T cells.

Sequenced material: non-naive T cells sorted from PBMCs, taken on the day of vaccination. V usage is TRBV5-6 and J usage is TRBJ2-7, with D unclear. The receptor's source is a man in his forties or fifties who received an inactivated influenza vaccine. The CDR3 nucleotides read TGTGCCAGCAGCGGCCACTACGAGCAGTACTTC. It specifies CASSGHYEQYF.